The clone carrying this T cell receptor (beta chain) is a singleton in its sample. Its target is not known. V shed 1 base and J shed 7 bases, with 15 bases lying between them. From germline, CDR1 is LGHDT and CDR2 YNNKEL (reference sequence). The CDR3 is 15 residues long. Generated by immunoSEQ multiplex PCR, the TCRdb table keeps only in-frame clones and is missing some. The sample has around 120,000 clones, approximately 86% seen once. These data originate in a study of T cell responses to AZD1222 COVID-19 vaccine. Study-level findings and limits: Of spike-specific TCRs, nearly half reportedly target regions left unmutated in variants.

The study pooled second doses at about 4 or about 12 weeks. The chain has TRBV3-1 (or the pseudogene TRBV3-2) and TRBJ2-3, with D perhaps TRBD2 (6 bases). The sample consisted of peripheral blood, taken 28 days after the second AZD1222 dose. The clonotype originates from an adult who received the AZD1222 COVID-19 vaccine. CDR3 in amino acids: CASSQAGGSGNTQYF. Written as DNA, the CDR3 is TGTGCCAGCAGCCAAGCAGGAGGGTCGGGAAATACGCAGTATTTT.